The clone carrying this T cell receptor (beta chain) occurred a few times. Germline V lookup: CDR1 LNHNV, CDR2 YYDKDF (reference sequence). The CDR3 runs to 14 residues. V lost 11 bases, J lost 6 bases, and 8 bases stayed unmatched. This entry belongs to a study of T cells in tumors after PD-1 blockade. Study-level information: Patients received pembrolizumab 200 mg every 3 weeks or cemiplimab 350 mg every 2 weeks.

TCRdb keeps only in-frame clones here, not all; method: immunoSEQ multiplex PCR. The data show roughly 4,000 clones, with around 70% seen just once and roughly 19% held by the top ten. Specimen: tumor tissue, collected before anti-PD-1 treatment. The TCR comes from a human donor with basal cell carcinoma. V gene TRBV15 combines with J gene TRBJ1-6; 9 nucleotides line up with TRBD1. CDR3 residues: CASRTGARNSPLHF. Written as DNA, the CDR3 is TGTGCCTCGAGGACAGGGGCGCGTAATTCACCCCTCCACTTT.